One sample yielded the 17 T cell receptor beta chains listed below, sequenced in a study of blood T cell repertoires in COVID-19 (TCRdb year 2020). Libraries were built with the immunoSEQ multiplex PCR assay. TCRdb took this table from immuneACCESS and kept in-frame rearrangements with V and J called. Such tables lack part of the clones; where checked against another copy, unresolved V genes explain under half of the gap, and the rest is unexplained. This sample has under 350,000 clones in its table, and roughly nine tenths of those were observed once. 1.5% to 2% of the sample belongs to the ten largest clones. The material sequenced was peripheral blood. The receptors were gathered from a woman in her thirties with COVID-19, enrolled during active disease.

The table lists this clone with a count of one. The V call is TRBV30, the J call TRBJ1-6, with a tentative D call TRBD1 (5 bases). The CDR3 runs to 16 residues. Germline CDR1 and CDR2: GTSNPN and SVGIG (reference sequence). V lost 4 bases, J lost 0 bases, and 13 bases lay in between. The CDR3 reads CAWNRGAGSYNSPLHF. In DNA form, the CDR3 reads TGTGCCTGGAATAGGGGAGCGGGCTCCTATAATTCACCCCTCCACTTT.

This rearrangement joins TRBV12-5 to TRBJ2-1; 10 nucleotides align to TRBD1. This CDR3 comprises 15 residues. Looked up from germline, CDR1 is LGHNT and CDR2 is FRNRAP. Germline trimming cut 3 bases from V and 8 bases from J; bases unmatched to any gene: 7. CDR3 loop: CASGFGTGVGDEQFF. The CDR3 nucleotides read TGTGCTAGTGGTTTCGGGACAGGGGTAGGAGATGAGCAGTTCTTC. Full variable domain (remainder filled in from reference TRBV12-5 and TRBJ2-1): DARVTQTPRHKVTEMGQEVTMRCQPILGHNTVFWYRQTMMQGLELLAYFRNRAPLDDSGMPKDRFSAEMPDATLATLKIQPSEPRDSAVYFCASGFGTGVGDEQFFGPGTRLTVL.

The chain has TRBV7-2 and TRBJ1-5, with 7 bases aligning to TRBD1. Germline trimming cut 2 bases from V and 7 bases from J; bases unmatched to any gene: 14. The CDR3 runs to 17 residues. Germline CDR1 and CDR2: SGHTA and FQGNSA. This chain's CDR3 is CASSLSGTGAPPQPQHF. The DNA for the CDR3 is TGTGCCAGCAGCTTATCGGGCACAGGGGCCCCTCCCCAGCCCCAGCATTTT.

J is TRBJ2-3 and V is TRBV11-2, with 14 nucleotides matching TRBD2. V was clipped by 5 bases and J by 6 bases; unmatched bases: 7. The CDR3 is 16 amino acids. Per the germline V gene, CDR1 is SGHAT and CDR2 is FQNNGV. CDR3 nucleotides: TGTGCCAGCAGCCGCCGACTAGCGGGGGGGCGCGATACGCAGTATTTT. Its protein is CASSRRLAGGRDTQYF.

The genes are TRBV4-2 and TRBJ2-1; 7 bases map to TRBD1. The CDR3 runs to 13 residues. Unmatched junction bases numbered 3, after V lost 3 bases and J lost 7 bases. CDR1 LGHNA and CDR2 YNFKEQ come from the germline V gene. In DNA, the CDR3 is TGTGCCAGCAGCCAGGGGGACAGTAATGAGCAGTTCTTC. Protein product: CASSQGDSNEQFF.

V and J are TRBV3-1 (or the pseudogene TRBV3-2) and TRBJ2-3, with a tentative D call TRBD1 (5 bases). The CDR3 is made up of 16 amino acids. From germline, CDR1 is LGHDT and CDR2 YNNKEL (reference sequence). V lost 4 bases and J 8 bases, leaving 22 bases between the germline ends. In nucleotides, the CDR3 is TGTGCCAGCAGCCCCTCAGATTACAGGCCCCAAGGTACGCAGTATTTT. This sequence encodes CASSPSDYRPQGTQYF.

The chain uses TRBV19 and TRBJ1-1, with D possibly TRBD1 on 5 matching bases. V was trimmed by 3 bases and J by 6 bases, leaving 17 bases between them. Germline-derived CDR1 and CDR2 are LNHDA and SQIVND (reference sequence). The CDR3 is 15 amino acids. CDR3 region: CASSIGVRGGSEAFF. The CDR3 DNA is TGTGCCAGTAGTATCGGGGTCCGGGGGGGATCTGAAGCTTTCTTT.

The chain combines TRBV6-1 with TRBJ1-2, with TRBD1 identical over 11 bases. The CDR3 has 17 amino acids. Germline lookup yields CDR1 MNHNS and CDR2 SASEGT. The ends lost 2 bases at V and 8 bases at J; junction bases unmatched: 13. CDR3 bases: TGTGCCAGCAGTGAAAGCCTGTGGGACAGGGGGTACGGAGGCTACACCTTC. This codes for CASSESLWDRGYGGYTF.

The sample holds a few counts of this clone. This chain uses TRBV3-1 (or the pseudogene TRBV3-2) with TRBJ1-3; a weak D match, TRBD1 (6 bases). This CDR3 has 15 amino acids. Trimming removed 5 bases at V and 0 bases at J, with 11 bases between. Looked up from germline, CDR1 is LGHDT and CDR2 is YNNKEL (reference sequence). This chain's CDR3 is CASSGGRASGNTIYF. DNA for the CDR3: TGTGCCAGCAGCGGGGGCAGGGCCTCTGGAAACACCATATATTTT.

This sequence joins TRBV6-5 and TRBJ2-6; tentative D call: TRBD1 (6 bases). The CDR3 is 15 residues long. CDR1 MNHEY and CDR2 SVGAGI come from the germline V gene. Deletions cut 6 bases from V and 2 bases from J, with 11 bases between. The CDR3 nucleotides are TGTGCCAGCAGCCTCAGGACAGCTGGGGCCAACGTCCTGACTTTC. Translation gives CASSLRTAGANVLTF.

The DNA of the CDR3 is TGCGCCAGCAGCGTAGACAGGGTTGGCTCCTATAATTCACCCCTCCACTTT. This translates into CASSVDRVGSYNSPLHF. The chain carries TRBV5-1 and TRBJ1-6, with TRBD1 matching 7 bases. V lost 4 bases, J lost 0 bases, and 7 bases stayed unmatched. This CDR3 has 17 amino acids. Germline CDR1 and CDR2: SGHRS and YFSETQ.

The genes are TRBV20-1 and TRBJ2-5; D may be TRBD1 (5 bases). CDR1 is DFQATT and CDR2 is SNEGSKA in the germline V gene (reference sequence). Trimming removed 3 bases at V and 3 bases at J, with 11 bases between. CDR3 size: 13 residues. In nucleotides, the CDR3 is TGCAGTGCTAGTCAGACAGCTAAAGAGACCCAGTACTTC. This encodes CSASQTAKETQYF.

The chain uses TRBV3-1 (or the pseudogene TRBV3-2) and TRBJ2-2, with 9 nucleotides matching TRBD2. CDR3 length: 14 residues. Germline V gene data show CDR1 as LGHDT and CDR2 as YNNKEL (reference sequence). V trimming: 10 bases; J trimming: 5 bases; junction bases outside the gene matches: 8. The CDR3, as DNA: TGTGCCACAACAGCGGGGGGCGGTACCGGGGAGCTGTTTTTT. Translation: CATTAGGGTGELFF.

V gene TRBV24-1 combines with J gene TRBJ2-2, with TRBD2 as a possible D gene (5 bases). Per germline, CDR1 KGHDR and CDR2 SFDVKD. Trimming took 2 bases from V and 0 from J, leaving 12 bases between them. The CDR3 consists of 17 residues. CDR3 nucleotides: TGTGCCACCAGTGATTCCACCGGGGATGCGAACACCGGGGAGCTGTTTTTT. Translation gives CATSDSTGDANTGELFF.

This clone was picked up one time. The chain carries TRBV9 and TRBJ2-3; TRBD2 matches 9 bases. The CDR3 spans 15 residues. Germline CDR1 SGDLS, CDR2 YYNGEE. Trimming removed 4 bases from V and 4 bases from J; junction bases left unmatched: 7. Here the CDR3 reads CASSIRGGAPDTQYF. CDR3 nucleotides: TGTGCCAGCAGCATCCGCGGGGGGGCCCCAGATACGCAGTATTTT.

The chain carries TRBV24-1 and TRBJ2-5, with D possibly being TRBD1 (5 bases). The CDR3 extends over 16 amino acids. Germline assignment: CDR1 KGHDR and CDR2 SFDVKD. V was trimmed by 4 bases and J by 1 base, leaving 15 bases between them. The CDR3 protein is CATSDPSQGTQETQYF. In nucleotides, the CDR3 is TGTGCCACCAGTGACCCTTCCCAGGGAACCCAAGAGACCCAGTACTTC.

This clone was observed once. The V call is TRBV19, the J call TRBJ2-4; no firm D call. This CDR3 is 17 amino acids long. CDR1 is LNHDA, CDR2 SQIVND, per germline (reference sequence). Trimming removed 0 bases at V and 2 bases at J, with 14 bases between. The CDR3 DNA follows: TGTGCCAGTAGTATAGATGGCGACATTCTATCCAAAAACATTCAGTACTTC. Translated, it gives CASSIDGDILSKNIQYF. The whole variable domain, filled in from reference TRBV19 and TRBJ2-4, reads DGGITQSPKYLFRKEGQNVTLSCEQNLNHDAMYWYRQDPGQGLRLIYYSQIVNDFQKGDIAEGYSVSREKKESFPLTVTSAQKNPTAFYLCASSIDGDILSKNIQYFGAGTRLSVL.